A single sample is the source of the 28 T cell receptor beta chains below, sequenced in a study of OX40 agonist ivuxolimab in advanced cancers. Profiling relied on immunoSEQ multiplex PCR, and the TCRdb table lists in-frame clones only, not all of them. The table lists tens of thousands of clones, less than 85% of them singletons. The sample consisted of CD4+ or CD8+ T cells sorted from blood, taken in a trial of the OX40 agonist ivuxolimab. The receptor source for this set is an adult with an advanced solid tumor such as melanoma, head and neck, liver or kidney cancer.

This sequence joins TRBV7-6 and TRBJ2-7; 7 nucleotides agree with TRBD1. Germline CDR1 is SGHVS and CDR2 is FNYEAQ. V lost 5 bases to trimming and J lost 0 bases; unmatched junction nucleotides: 4. The CDR3 covers 14 residues. The CDR3 loop is CASSPQGTSYEQYF. For the CDR3, the DNA is TGTGCCAGCAGCCCACAGGGGACCTCCTACGAGCAGTACTTC.

This chain joins TRBV4-3 and TRBJ2-2; perhaps TRBD1 as D (6 bases). V was shortened by 0 bases and J by 2 bases, with 13 bases between the two germline ends. Germline values: CDR1 LGHNA, CDR2 YSLEER. The CDR3 sequence is 17 residues long. DNA for the CDR3: TGCGCCAGCAGCCAAGAATTCGGGACATACAACACCGGGGAGCTGTTTTTT. Amino acid sequence: CASSQEFGTYNTGELFF.

V and J are TRBV6-6 and TRBJ2-7; 9 positions match TRBD1. The germline CDR1 and CDR2 sequences are MNHNY and SVGAGI (reference sequence). CDR3 length: 15 amino acids. Trimming cost V 0 bases and J 6 bases; bases outside gene matches: 6. For the CDR3, the DNA is TGTGCCAGCAGTTACTCGGGACAGGGAATCTCCGAGCAGTACTTC. The encoded protein is CASSYSGQGISEQYF.

This clone has only a few counts. V and J are TRBV30 and TRBJ1-6; D remains unclear. This CDR3 contains 15 residues. The V gene lost 0 bases and the J gene lost 5 bases, with 11 bases spanning the gap. Germline values: CDR1 GTSNPN, CDR2 SVGIG (reference sequence). CDR3 sequence: CAWSVPGSNNSPLHF. The CDR3 region has the DNA TGTGCCTGGAGTGTACCCGGGTCGAATAATTCACCCCTCCACTTT.

The chain joins TRBV6-1 to TRBJ2-5, with no clear D. This CDR3 contains 14 residues. CDR1 is MNHNS, CDR2 SASEGT, per germline. Between the trimmed V and J ends, which lost 6 bases and 5 bases, there was a span of 16 bases. CDR3 nucleotides: TGTGCCAGCAGAGAAAGCCTTCCCAGGGAGACCCAGTACTTC. This gives the protein CASRESLPRETQYF.

The chain recombines TRBV2 with TRBJ1-2, with 7 bases fitting TRBD1. The CDR3 has 13 residues. Trimming took 6 bases from V and 6 from J; bases not matched to a gene: 7. Looked up from germline, CDR1 is SNHLY and CDR2 is FYNNEI. The CDR3 sequence is CASSARQGNGYTF. DNA of the CDR3: TGTGCCAGCAGCGCGAGACAGGGAAATGGCTACACCTTC.

The CDR3 reads CASSLGGANTEAFF. CDR3 sequence (DNA): TGTGCCAGCAGCTTGGGCGGGGCGAACACTGAAGCTTTCTTT. The chain couples TRBV11-3 to TRBJ1-1, with D tentatively TRBD1 (5 bases). In germline, CDR1 is SGHNT, CDR2 YENEEA. V was pared by 3 bases and J by 1 base, with 9 bases between. This CDR3 has 14 amino acids.

The chain couples TRBV9 to TRBJ2-5, with 9 bases lining up with TRBD1. Germline trimming cut 0 bases from V and 3 bases from J; bases unmatched to any gene: 12. The CDR3 has 18 residues. Germline V gene data show CDR1 as SGDLS and CDR2 as YYNGEE. The CDR3 DNA reads TGTGCCAGCAGCGTAGGTGTTGTGGACAGGGGATCTGAAGAGACCCAGTACTTC. Protein: CASSVGVVDRGSEETQYF.

The chain employs TRBV20-1 and TRBJ2-1, with D unresolved. This CDR3 is built from 11 residues. V gave up 3 bases and J gave up 3 bases, with 3 bases separating them. Germline lookup yields CDR1 DFQATT and CDR2 SNEGSKA (reference sequence). CDR3 sequence (DNA): TGCAGTGCTAGCGGCTACAATGAGCAGTTCTTC. Residues: CSASGYNEQFF.

In the case of this clone: A read error may produce the germline difference seen at one junction end. The chain combines TRBV6-6 with TRBJ2-2; a possible D gene is TRBD2 (5 bases). The length of the CDR3 is 15 residues. Germline V gene data show CDR1 as MNHNY and CDR2 as SVGAGI (reference sequence). The CDR3 coding sequence is TGTGTCAGCAGTTACCTCGCCCGGGGAACCGGGGAGCTGTTTTTT. Protein: CVSSYLARGTGELFF.

The chain links TRBV30 to TRBJ2-1; 8 bases map to TRBD2. J lost 2 bases, V lost 1 base, and 7 bases had no gene match. CDR3 length: 16 amino acids. The V gene's germline CDR1 is GTSNPN and CDR2 SVGIG (reference sequence). The CDR3 coding sequence is TGTGCCTGGAGTGGGGCTAGCGGGCAAACCTACAATGAGCAGTTCTTC. As protein: CAWSGASGQTYNEQFF.

The rearrangement joins TRBV4-1 to TRBJ2-5, with 7 bases aligning to TRBD2. CDR3 length: 15 residues. J lost 5 bases, V lost 0 bases, and 6 bases had no gene match. Per the germline V gene, CDR1 is MGHRA and CDR2 is YSYEKL. The CDR3 DNA reads TGCGCCAGCAGCCAAGACGTACGCGGGGGTGAGACCCAGTACTTC. Amino acid sequence: CASSQDVRGGETQYF.

V usage is TRBV28 and J usage is TRBJ1-5; D not certain. The ends were cut back, 6 bases at V and 4 bases at J, with 19 bases in the middle. Germline V lookup: CDR1 MDHEN, CDR2 SYDVKM. The CDR3 spans 16 residues. CDR3 DNA sequence: TGTGCCAGCAGACCCATTGTGGGAGTGGTTAATCAGCCCCAGCATTTT. This encodes CASRPIVGVVNQPQHF. The full variable domain, completed using reference TRBV28 and TRBJ1-5, is DVKVTQSSRYLVKRTGEKVFLECVQDMDHENMFWYRQDPGLGLRLIYFSYDVKMKEKGDIPEGYSVSREKKERFSLILESASTNQTSMYLCASRPIVGVVNQPQHFGDGTRLSIL.

A few counts support this clone. V gene TRBV7-9 combines with J gene TRBJ1-3; D unclear. The CDR3 is made up of 15 amino acids. V lost 1 base to trimming and J lost 4 bases, with 11 bases between them. CDR1 SEHNR and CDR2 FQNEAQ come from the germline V gene (reference sequence). The chain's CDR3 is CASSLGPRSGNTIYF. DNA of the CDR3: TGTGCCAGCAGCTTAGGCCCTAGATCGGGAAACACCATATATTTT.

This clone was picked up a small number of times. This chain joins TRBV6-5 and TRBJ2-7; D is uncertain. From germline, CDR1 is MNHEY and CDR2 SVGAGI. Between the trimmed V and J ends, which lost 0 bases and 2 bases, there was a span of 11 bases. The CDR3 runs to 15 residues. The CDR3 loop is CASSYSGSRAYEQYF. CDR3 bases: TGTGCCAGCAGTTACTCCGGCTCCCGGGCCTACGAGCAGTACTTC.

This chain uses TRBV27 with TRBJ1-6; the match to TRBD1 covers 12 bases. Germline V CDR1 and CDR2: MNHEY, SMNVEV (reference sequence). The CDR3 has 18 amino acids. V trimming: 6 bases; J trimming: 6 bases; junction bases outside the gene matches: 12. CDR3 sequence: CASSPARDRGLSNSPLHF. CDR3 in DNA: TGTGCCAGCAGCCCGGCCCGGGACAGGGGGCTTAGTAATTCACCCCTCCACTTT.

The chain couples TRBV7-3 to TRBJ2-5; D gene uncertain. V was trimmed by 2 bases and J by 3 bases, leaving 7 bases between them. CDR3 size: 13 residues. CDR1 SGHTA and CDR2 FQGTGA come from the germline V gene. DNA of the CDR3: TGTGCCAGCAGCTTAGGCCAGGAAGAGACCCAGTACTTC. It codes for CASSLGQEETQYF.

The CDR3: CASPPQRQEGNQPQHF. The CDR3 bases are TGTGCCAGCCCCCCTCAGAGACAGGAAGGGAATCAGCCCCAGCATTTT. The chain recombines TRBV21-1 with TRBJ1-5; the table's D gene call, TRBD1, was not cross checked with the DNA. TRBV21-1 is described as a pseudogene. CDR3 size: 16 residues.

This chain connects TRBV2 to TRBJ2-2, with 7 bases that match TRBD2. Unmatched junction bases numbered 21, after V lost 6 bases and J lost 5 bases. Germline-derived CDR1 and CDR2 are SNHLY and FYNNEI. The CDR3 runs to 19 residues. The CDR3: CASRPLGGSDRSGTGELFF. The CDR3 coding sequence is TGTGCCAGCAGACCACTGGGGGGGTCCGACCGATCTGGTACCGGGGAGCTGTTTTTT.

The genes are TRBV28 and TRBJ1-2, with D perhaps TRBD1 (5 bases). The CDR3 has 15 residues. V lost 1 base and J lost 4, with 13 bases in between. In germline, CDR1 is MDHEN, CDR2 SYDVKM. CDR3 amino acids: CASSLSGWVPYGYTF. The CDR3 DNA follows: TGTGCCAGCAGTTTATCAGGGTGGGTCCCCTATGGCTACACCTTC.

Only a few counts were recorded for this clone. CDR3 DNA sequence: TGTGCCATCAGTGACTTGGATAAGCAGTTCTTC. As protein: CAISDLDKQFF. The genes are TRBV10-3 and TRBJ2-1, with unresolved D. The CDR3 spans 11 residues. V was trimmed by 3 bases and J by 11 bases, leaving 8 bases between them. Germline V lookup: CDR1 ENHRY, CDR2 SYGVKD.

This clone occurred once. In DNA form, the CDR3 reads TGCGCCAGCAGCCAGGGGACAGGGCAACAGACCCAGTACTTC. Translation gives CASSQGTGQQTQYF. The chain couples TRBV5-1 to TRBJ2-5; 9 nucleotides line up with TRBD1. This CDR3 is 14 amino acids long. V trimming: 4 bases; J trimming: 6 bases; junction bases outside the gene matches: 7. Germline V lookup: CDR1 SGHRS, CDR2 YFSETQ. The full variable domain, in which reference TRBV5-1 and TRBJ2-5 provide the parts outside the CDR3, is KAGVTQTPRYLIKTRGQQVTLSCSPISGHRSVSWYQQTPGQGLQFLFEYFSETQRNKGNFPGRFSGRQFSNSRSEMNVSTLELGDSALYLCASSQGTGQQTQYFGPGTRLLVL.

V gene TRBV5-6 combines with J gene TRBJ2-2; D not certain. Germline V gene sequence: CDR1 SGHDT, CDR2 YYEEEE. The CDR3 length is 16 residues. Deletions cut 0 bases from V and 2 bases from J, with 11 bases between. CDR3 sequence reads: CASSLAGTYNTGELFF. The CDR3 bases are TGTGCCAGCAGCTTGGCCGGAACTTACAACACCGGGGAGCTGTTTTTT.

The chain is built from TRBV7-9 and TRBJ1-1; unclear D gene. The CDR3 is 15 residues long. The ends were cut back, 5 bases at V and 1 base at J, with 14 bases in the middle. CDR1 and CDR2 (germline): SEHNR, FQNEAQ (reference sequence). DNA for the CDR3: TGTGCCAGCAGCCCCGAAGCACATAGGAACACTGAAGCTTTCTTT. This codes for CASSPEAHRNTEAFF.

V usage is TRBV27 and J usage is TRBJ2-3; TRBD2 agrees at 12 bases. The CDR3 runs 15 residues. Trimming removed 6 bases from V and 5 bases from J; junction bases left unmatched: 6. The germline CDR1 and CDR2 sequences are MNHEY and SMNVEV (reference sequence). CDR3 sequence: CASSATSGGRDTQYF. CDR3 nucleotide sequence: TGTGCCAGCAGCGCCACTAGCGGGGGGAGAGATACGCAGTATTTT.

V usage is TRBV25-1 and J usage is TRBJ2-7; D unclear. Germline V gene sequence: CDR1 MGHDK, CDR2 SYGVNS. The CDR3 totals 13 residues. The V end was cut by 2 bases, the J end by 6 bases, with 11 bases between. CDR3 protein: CASSEPPPGEQYF. CDR3 DNA: TGTGCCAGCAGTGAACCCCCCCCCGGCGAGCAGTACTTC.

The rearrangement joins TRBV6-5 to TRBJ2-2; 9 bases are shared with TRBD2. The CDR3 has 14 amino acids. Germline CDR1 is MNHEY and CDR2 is SVGAGI. J lost 8 bases, V lost 4 bases, and 5 bases had no gene match. The CDR3 loop reads CASSFLAGNGELFF. Written as DNA, the CDR3 is TGTGCCAGCAGTTTCCTAGCGGGGAATGGGGAGCTGTTTTTT.

This clone was found once. The chain is built from TRBV9 and TRBJ1-1; no clear D gene. The ends were cut back, 3 bases at V and 11 bases at J, with 14 bases in the middle. The V gene's germline CDR1 is SGDLS and CDR2 YYNGEE. This CDR3 contains 12 residues. In DNA, the CDR3 is TGTGCCAGCAGCGCCGACCTCGGGCCCGCTTTCTTT. Translated, it gives CASSADLGPAFF.